One and the same sample provided the 10 T cell receptor beta chains below, sequenced in a study of long-term antiretroviral therapy in people with HIV. Running of the v3.0 immunoSEQ assay took place at survey level. Assay used: immunoSEQ multiplex PCR; TCRdb lists only in-frame clones, some missing. This table has fewer than 35,000 clones, approximately 85% appearing once. The starting material was unsorted PBMCs, obtained about 3.5 years after starting antiretroviral therapy. The receptors were gathered from a young man with HIV.

This clone has a single count. This sequence joins TRBV5-6 and TRBJ1-2, with D tentatively TRBD1 (5 bases). Trimming pared 4 bases from V and 6 bases from J, leaving 13 bases between. CDR3 length equals 13 residues. Germline V gives CDR1 SGHDT, CDR2 YYEEEE. Here the CDR3 DNA reads TGTGCCAGCAGCCAAGACAGTCCTAATGGCTACACCTTC. It is translated as CASSQDSPNGYTF.

V gene TRBV11-2 combines with J gene TRBJ2-6; no definite D call. V gave up 10 bases and J gave up 4 bases, with 11 bases separating them. From germline, CDR1 is SGHAT and CDR2 FQNNGV. There are 13 residues in the CDR3. The CDR3 bases are TGTGCCAATTTAGAACTCGGGGCCAACGTCCTGACTTTC. Translating it yields CANLELGANVLTF.

This sequence joins TRBV6-5 and TRBJ1-2; the D gene is possibly TRBD1 (6 bases). The germline V gene encodes CDR1 MNHEY and CDR2 SVGAGI. V shed 2 bases and J shed 6 bases, with 19 bases lying between them. The CDR3 runs to 16 residues. The CDR3 DNA sequence: TGTGCCAGCAGTTACGACCCTCCAAACAGGGTCGATGGCTACACCTTC. Its translation is CASSYDPPNRVDGYTF.

The chain recombines TRBV5-1 with TRBJ2-1; D is ambiguous. Germline V gives CDR1 SGHRS, CDR2 YFSETQ. The germline V and J ends were trimmed by 1 base and 6 bases, with 14 bases remaining between them. CDR3 size: 15 residues. CDR3 coding DNA: TGCGCCAGCAGCTTGTACGGAACCAAGGGCAATGAGCAGTTCTTC. Translating gives CASSLYGTKGNEQFF.

The V and J genes are TRBV9 and TRBJ2-2; D is perhaps TRBD1 (6 bases). The CDR3 runs to 17 residues. V was pared by 3 bases and J by 0 bases, with 15 bases between. Looked up from germline, CDR1 is SGDLS and CDR2 is YYNGEE. The CDR3, as DNA: TGTGCCAGCAGCGAATCGAAGACAGGCTCGAACACCGGGGAGCTGTTTTTT. Translated, it gives CASSESKTGSNTGELFF.

This chain connects TRBV6-1 to TRBJ1-1; 8 nucleotides match TRBD1. Germline assignment: CDR1 MNHNS and CDR2 SASEGT. This CDR3 comprises 16 residues. The V gene end was trimmed by 0 bases and the J gene end by 5 bases; junction bases not matched to a gene: 8. The CDR3 DNA reads TGTGCCAGCAGTGAAGCAGTGGACAGGGCTGGAACTGAAGCTTTCTTT. It yields the protein CASSEAVDRAGTEAFF.

The chain carries TRBV5-8 and TRBJ1-2, with D unresolved. CDR3 length: 17 residues. The ends were cut back, 2 bases at V and 2 bases at J, with 19 bases in the middle. The V gene's germline CDR1 is SGHTS and CDR2 YDEGEE. In DNA form, the CDR3 reads TGTGCCAGCAGCTTTCCCGGTAATCAACCGGCCAACTATGGCTACACCTTC. Residues: CASSFPGNQPANYGYTF. The entire variable domain, with the rest obtained from reference TRBV5-8 and TRBJ1-2, is as follows: EAGVTQSPTHLIKTRGQQATLRCSPISGHTSVYWYQQALGLGLQFLLWYDEGEERNRGNFPPRFSGRQFPNYSSELNVNALELEDSALYLCASSFPGNQPANYGYTFGSGTRLTVV.

This CDR3 reads CASGLLQGANYGYTF. The DNA for the CDR3 is TGTGCTAGTGGTTTGTTGCAGGGTGCTAACTATGGCTACACCTTC. The chain combines TRBV12-5 with TRBJ1-2; D is perhaps TRBD1 (5 bases). The CDR3 is 15 residues long. Germline CDR1 LGHNT, CDR2 FRNRAP. Trimming left V 2 bases short and J 0 bases short, with 10 bases between. The full variable domain, its missing parts supplied by reference TRBV12-5 and TRBJ1-2, is DARVTQTPRHKVTEMGQEVTMRCQPILGHNTVFWYRQTMMQGLELLAYFRNRAPLDDSGMPKDRFSAEMPDATLATLKIQPSEPRDSAVYFCASGLLQGANYGYTFGSGTRLTVV.

The chain carries TRBV6-1 and TRBJ2-7; D remains ambiguous. The germline gives CDR1 MNHNS, CDR2 SASEGT. The CDR3 is 16 amino acids. V gave up 5 bases and J gave up 0 bases, with 17 bases separating them. The CDR3 here is CASSQGPKMSSYEQYF. CDR3 sequence (DNA): TGTGCCAGCAGTCAAGGCCCCAAGATGAGCTCCTACGAGCAGTACTTC.

The V and J genes are TRBV18 and TRBJ1-3; TRBD1 matches at 7 bases. V dropped 2 bases and J dropped 4; count of bases not matched to a gene: 8. The CDR3 totals 16 residues. The germline V gene has CDR1 KGHSH and CDR2 LQKENI. Written as DNA, the CDR3 is TGTGCCAGCTCACCATTCGACCGGACAGGCGGAAACACCATATATTTT. It translates to CASSPFDRTGGNTIYF.